A single T cell receptor beta chain is shown here with its context. The antigen remains unidentified. The sample comes from a study of T cells in Graves' hyperthyroidism and ophthalmopathy. Study-wide points: Most thyroid clonotypes that were expanded above 0.001 also turned up in blood.

Germline V gene data show CDR1 as SNHLY and CDR2 as FYNNEI. The J segment lost 5 bases and the V segment lost 4 bases, leaving 1 base of the junction unmatched. This CDR3 has 14 residues. The investigators amplified TCR beta CDR3 regions from RNA transcripts. TCR CDR3 regions were first amplified by RT-PCR with HTBI primers. TCRdb re-analysed the multiplex PCR reads in MiXCR, keeping a single row per CDR3 protein. This table has 500,000 to 800,000 distinct CDR3 sequences, about 45% appearing once. V usage is TRBV2 and J usage is TRBJ1-6; 8 positions agree with TRBD1. Sequences were obtained from peripheral blood or thyroid tissue (not recorded which). This clonotype was obtained from an adult man with Graves' disease, either hyperthyroidism or ophthalmopathy (not recorded which). CDR3 loop: CASSVQGDNSPLHF. The CDR3 DNA sequence: TGTGCCAGCAGTGTACAGGGGGATAATTCACCCCTCCACTTT. The variable domain in full, with the rest retrieved from reference TRBV2 and TRBJ1-6, is EPEVTQTPSHQVTQMGQEVILRCVPISNHLYFYWYRQILGQKVEFLVSFYNNEISEKSEIFDDQFSVERPDGSNFTLKIRSTKLEDSAMYFCASSVQGDNSPLHFGNGTRLTVT.